This record covers a single T cell receptor beta chain. The CDR3 totals 15 residues. CDR1 PRHDT and CDR2 FYEKMQ come from the germline V gene (reference sequence). J gave up 5 bases and V 2 bases, and 5 bases lay outside the gene matches. PCR primers comprised 60 Vbeta and 13 Jbeta primers. Repertoires were generated with immunoSEQ multiplex PCR, while TCRdb's copy carries only in-frame clones and drops some. This sample has under 120,000 clones; approximately 79% occur once, and the top ten carry 2.5% to 3.5%. This sample is drawn from a study of cytomegalovirus exposure and HLA in healthy donors. The gene calls are TRBV13 and TRBJ2-5, with 10 bases fitting TRBD2. The specimen was PBMCs. The sequence came from a woman in her forties in good health and CMV-seronegative. The CDR3 DNA reads as TGTGCCAGCAGCTTAAGCGGGAGGGCGGGGGAGACCCAGTACTTC. Translated: CASSLSGRAGETQYF.